What follows is one TCR beta chain and its context. Its cognate antigen has yet to be identified. Base qualities are not provided; no much larger clone lies one nucleotide away. The data are from a study of glioma-infiltrating T cells after dendritic cell vaccination (dated by TCRdb to between 2015 and 2016). In the study overall: Of the approximately 15 glioblastoma patients in the cohort, all drawn from Phase I and II dendritic cell vaccination trials, 9 were newly diagnosed and 6 had recurrent disease. Patients received autologous tumor lysate-pulsed dendritic cell vaccination between 2003 and 2012. The vaccine was prepared from monocyte-derived dendritic cells that were cultured for roughly 7 days with IL-4 and GM-CSF and then pulsed overnight with autologous tumor lysate. Each patient was given three intradermal dendritic cell vaccine injections, spaced two weeks apart, in the arm below the axilla. Deep sequencing of TCR beta CDR3 regions was used to quantify tumor-infiltrating lymphocyte content and compare tumor and blood repertoires in dendritic cell-vaccinated glioblastoma patients. Survival after dendritic cell vaccination was correlated with TCR sequencing metrics such as TIL content and the overlap between tumor and blood repertoires. Overall results and qualifications from the work: Longer time to progression and overall survival after dendritic cell vaccination were predicted by higher estimated pretreatment TIL content. TCR clonality showed no direct relationship with survival, which suggests that a diverse polyclonal response may be important. The cohort was small and heterogeneous, and full blood and tumor sets were available for few patients, with initial-recurrent tumor pairs available for even fewer patients. The TCR overlap response model with three groups was called speculative and said to need prospective validation.

The CDR3 runs 15 residues from the cysteine to the phenylalanine. CDR3 DNA is the only sequence kept; it has 45 bases, read in frame from the first base. V loses 0 bases, J loses 1 base, and the germline ends lie 10 bases apart. The germline V gene (reference sequence) gives CDR1 as GTSNPN and CDR2 as SVGIG. To be selected, patients needed enough residual fresh-frozen tumor tissue and more than two years of available survival data. None of the glioblastoma patients carried an isocitrate dehydrogenase mutation, although molecular status otherwise varied. PBMC were collected before vaccination, two weeks after the third vaccination, and at tumor progression if progression occurred. The Qiagen DNeasy Blood extraction Kit was used to extract genomic DNA. TCRB CDR3 regions were amplified from around 1.9 ug genomic DNA, or all available DNA if less, using the immunoSEQ assay. The multiplex PCR relied on 60 forward primers for TCR V beta segments and 13 reverse primers for J beta segments. To estimate the number of reads per starting template, synthetic control templates were added to each sample at limiting dilution. The Illumina HiSeq System generated 87 bp sequencing reads. From the authors' description of their analysis: PCR and sequencing errors were removed by a nearest neighbor algorithm that merged closely related sequences. TCR overlap was measured as the percentage of unique tumor TCR beta sequences also present in the same patient's peripheral blood. The table comes from immuneACCESS by way of TCRdb, which keeps in-frame sequences with V and J called. Part of the clones is missing from these tables; in studies checked, under half for an unresolved V gene and the rest for unknown reasons. The DNA gave D and trimming, while V, J and clone size come from that table. The sample includes roughly 83,000 clones, with more than 75% observed a single time. The ten biggest clones cover more than 15% of the sample.

This clonotype was sampled from a human donor with glioblastoma. This specimen was blood, taken before dendritic cell vaccination. The V and J segments used are TRBV30 and TRBJ2-4; TRBD1 is possibly the D segment (6 matching bases). CDR3 region: CAWSVGQTAKNIQYF. The nucleotide sequence reads as follows: TGTGCCTGGAGTGTAGGACAGACCGCCAAAAACATTCAGTACTTC.